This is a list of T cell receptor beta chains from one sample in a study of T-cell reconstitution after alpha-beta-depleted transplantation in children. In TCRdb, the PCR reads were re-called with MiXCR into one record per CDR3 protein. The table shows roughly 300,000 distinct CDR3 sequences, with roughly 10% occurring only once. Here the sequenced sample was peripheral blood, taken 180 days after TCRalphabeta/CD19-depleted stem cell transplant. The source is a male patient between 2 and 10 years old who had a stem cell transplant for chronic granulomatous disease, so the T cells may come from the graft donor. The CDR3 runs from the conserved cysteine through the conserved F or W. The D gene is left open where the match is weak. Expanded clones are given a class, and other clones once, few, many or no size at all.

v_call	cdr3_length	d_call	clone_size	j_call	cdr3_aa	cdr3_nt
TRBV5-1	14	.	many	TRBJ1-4	CASSTRGQEEKLFF	TGCGCCAGCAGCACCAGGGGTCAGGAGGAAAAACTGTTTTTT
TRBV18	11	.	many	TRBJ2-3	CASVGGDTQYF	TGTGCCAGCGTCGGGGGAGACACGCAGTATTTT
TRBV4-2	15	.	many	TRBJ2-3	CASSLGGISTDTQYF	TGTGCCAGCAGCCTAGGAGGGATCAGCACAGATACGCAGTATTTT
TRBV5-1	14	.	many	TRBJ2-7	CASSLVQQSHEQYF	TGCGCCAGCAGCTTGGTTCAGCAGTCCCACGAGCAGTACTTC
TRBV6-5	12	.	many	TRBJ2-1	CASSTIYNEQFF	TGTGCCAGCAGTACTATCTACAATGAGCAGTTCTTC
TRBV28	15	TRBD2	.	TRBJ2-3	CASTTHGLAVHTQYF	TGTGCCAGCACTACCCACGGGCTAGCGGTCCATACGCAGTATTTT
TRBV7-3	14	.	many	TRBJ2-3	CASSLMYGTDTQYF	TGTGCCAGCAGCTTAATGTACGGCACAGATACGCAGTATTTT
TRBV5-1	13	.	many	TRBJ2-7	CASSRNREGEQYF	TGCGCCAGCAGCCGCAACAGGGAGGGCGAGCAGTACTTC
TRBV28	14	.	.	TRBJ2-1	CASSFIDRNNEQFF	TGTGCCAGCAGTTTTATCGATAGAAACAATGAGCAGTTCTTC
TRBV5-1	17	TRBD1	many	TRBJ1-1	CASSFVGQGDLNTEAFF	TGCGCCAGCAGCTTTGTGGGACAGGGGGATCTTAACACTGAAGCTTTCTTT
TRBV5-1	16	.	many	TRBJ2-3	CASSFGNGVSTDTQYF	TGCGCCAGCAGCTTTGGCAACGGAGTTAGCACAGATACGCAGTATTTT
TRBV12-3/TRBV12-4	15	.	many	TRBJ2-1	CASSLLASGYNEQFF	TGTGCCAGCAGTTTATTGGCTTCAGGGTACAATGAGCAGTTCTTC
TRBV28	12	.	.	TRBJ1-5	CASCVTNQPQHF	TGTGCCAGCTGCGTGACTAATCAGCCCCAGCATTTT
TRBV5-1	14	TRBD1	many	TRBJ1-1	CASRRGQGNTEAFF	TGCGCCAGCAGACGAGGACAGGGGAACACTGAAGCTTTCTTT
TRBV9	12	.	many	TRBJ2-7	CASSGTDYEQYF	TGTGCCAGCAGCGGGACGGACTACGAGCAGTACTTC
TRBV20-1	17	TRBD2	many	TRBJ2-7	CSAKSIPGLAGTYEQYF	TGCAGTGCGAAATCGATTCCGGGACTAGCGGGAACCTACGAGCAGTACTTC
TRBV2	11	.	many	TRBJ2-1	CASQEYNEQFF	TGTGCCAGCCAAGAGTACAATGAGCAGTTCTTC
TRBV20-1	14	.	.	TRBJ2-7	CSASKHTGTYEQYF	TGCAGTGCTTCAAAGCATACTGGCACCTACGAGCAGTACTTC
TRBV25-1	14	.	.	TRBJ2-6	CDSMKGGGANVLTF	TGTGACAGCATGAAGGGCGGTGGGGCCAACGTCCTGACTTTC
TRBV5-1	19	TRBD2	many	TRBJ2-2	CASSLGLTSGSRSIGELFF	TGCGCCAGCAGCTTGGGCCTGACTAGCGGGAGTAGGTCCATCGGGGAGCTGTTTTTT
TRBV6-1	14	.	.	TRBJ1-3	CASTGQRSGNTIYF	TGTGCCAGCACCGGACAAAGGTCTGGAAACACCATATATTTT
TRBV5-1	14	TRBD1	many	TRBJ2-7	CASRLEQGEREQYF	TGCGCCAGCAGGCTTGAGCAGGGGGAGCGGGAGCAGTACTTC
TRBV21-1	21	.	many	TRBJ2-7	CASSKVCRGQRPGQGAYEQYF	TGTGCCAGCAGCAAAGTTTGCCGGGGGCAAAGACCGGGACAGGGGGCATACGAGCAGTACTTC
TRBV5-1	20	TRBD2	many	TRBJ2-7	CASSLGRGLAGSTSSYEQYF	TGCGCCAGCAGCTTGGGGAGGGGACTAGCGGGATCAACGAGCTCCTACGAGCAGTACTTC
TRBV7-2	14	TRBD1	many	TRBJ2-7	CASSLPGQGYEQYF	TGTGCCAGCAGCTTACCGGGACAGGGCTACGAGCAGTACTTC
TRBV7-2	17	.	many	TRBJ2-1	CASSLPRRRSSYNEQFF	TGTGCCAGCAGCTTACCTCGGAGGAGGAGCTCCTACAATGAGCAGTTCTTC
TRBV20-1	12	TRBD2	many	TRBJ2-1	CSLGGVVNEQFF	TGCAGCTTGGGGGGGGTCGTCAATGAGCAGTTCTTC
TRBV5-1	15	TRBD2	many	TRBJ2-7	CASSHQEAGRGEQYF	TGCGCCAGCAGCCACCAAGAAGCGGGACGTGGCGAGCAGTACTTC
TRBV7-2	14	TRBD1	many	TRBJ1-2	CASSPGQGADGYTF	TGTGCCAGCAGCCCGGGACAGGGGGCGGATGGCTACACCTTC
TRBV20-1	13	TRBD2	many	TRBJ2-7	CSAILAATYEQYF	TGCAGTGCTATCCTAGCGGCTACCTACGAGCAGTACTTC
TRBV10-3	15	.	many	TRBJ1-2	CAISEPSMSDYGYTF	TGTGCCATCAGTGAGCCCTCGATGTCAGACTATGGCTACACCTTC
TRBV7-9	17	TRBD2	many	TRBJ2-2	CASTPSTSGRTIGELFF	TGTGCCAGCACCCCATCGACTAGCGGGAGGACGATCGGGGAGCTGTTTTTT
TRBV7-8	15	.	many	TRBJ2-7	CASSRLDGKGGEQYF	TGTGCCAGCAGCCGTTTGGACGGTAAGGGTGGCGAGCAGTACTTC
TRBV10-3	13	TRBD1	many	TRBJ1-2	CAISQGARYGYTF	TGTGCCATCAGTCAGGGGGCGCGATATGGCTACACCTTC
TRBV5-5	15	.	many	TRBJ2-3	CASSLDGVSTDTQYF	TGTGCCAGCAGCTTGGACGGGGTGAGCACAGATACGCAGTATTTT
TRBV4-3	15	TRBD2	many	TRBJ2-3	CASSQAGLAVDTQYF	TGCGCCAGCAGCCAAGCGGGTCTAGCGGTAGATACGCAGTATTTT
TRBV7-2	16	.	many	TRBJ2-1	CASSLAEGSSYNEQFF	TGTGCCAGCAGCTTAGCGGAGGGTAGCTCCTACAATGAGCAGTTCTTC
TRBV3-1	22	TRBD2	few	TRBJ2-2	CASSQVGVGPGLAGEVSGELFF	TGTGCCAGCAGCCAAGTCGGCGTGGGTCCGGGACTAGCGGGAGAAGTTAGCGGGGAGCTGTTTTTT
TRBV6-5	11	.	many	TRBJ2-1	CASTNNNEQFF	TGTGCCAGCACCAACAACAATGAGCAGTTCTTC
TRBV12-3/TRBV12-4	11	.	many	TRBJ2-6	CASTGANVLTF	TGTGCCAGCACGGGGGCCAACGTCCTGACTTTC
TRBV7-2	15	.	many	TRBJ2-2	CASRGRASTTGELFF	TGTGCCAGCAGGGGCCGGGCTAGCACGACCGGGGAGCTGTTTTTT